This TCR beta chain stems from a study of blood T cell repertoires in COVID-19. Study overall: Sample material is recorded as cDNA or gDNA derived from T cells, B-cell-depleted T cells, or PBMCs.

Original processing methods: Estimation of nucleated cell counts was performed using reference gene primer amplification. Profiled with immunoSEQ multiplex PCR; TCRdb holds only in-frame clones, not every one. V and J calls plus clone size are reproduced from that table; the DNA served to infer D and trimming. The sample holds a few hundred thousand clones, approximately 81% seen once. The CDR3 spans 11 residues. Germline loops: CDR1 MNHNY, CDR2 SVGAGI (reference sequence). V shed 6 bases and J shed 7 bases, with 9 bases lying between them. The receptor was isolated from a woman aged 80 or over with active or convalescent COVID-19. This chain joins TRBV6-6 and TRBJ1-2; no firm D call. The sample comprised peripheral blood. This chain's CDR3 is CASSQSPGYTF. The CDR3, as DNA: TGTGCCAGCAGCCAATCCCCTGGCTACACCTTC.